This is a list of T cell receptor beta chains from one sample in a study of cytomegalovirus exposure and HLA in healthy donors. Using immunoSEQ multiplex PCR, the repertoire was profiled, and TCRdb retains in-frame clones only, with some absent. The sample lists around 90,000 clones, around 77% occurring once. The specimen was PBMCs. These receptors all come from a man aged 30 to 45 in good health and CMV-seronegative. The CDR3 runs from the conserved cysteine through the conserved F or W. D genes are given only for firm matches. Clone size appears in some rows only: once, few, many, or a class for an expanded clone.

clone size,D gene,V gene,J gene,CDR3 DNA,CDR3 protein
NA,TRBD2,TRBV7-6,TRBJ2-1,TGTGCCAGCAGCTTAGCGCGGTCTAGCGGGAGGAATGAGCAGTTCTTC,CASSLARSSGRNEQFF
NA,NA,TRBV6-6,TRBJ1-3,TGTGCCAGCAGTTCCGAACAAACAGGGTTCACTTTT,CASSSEQTGFTF
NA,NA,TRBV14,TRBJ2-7,TGTGCCAGCAGCACAGGGTCCCGTTCCTACGAGCAGTACTTC,CASSTGSRSYEQYF
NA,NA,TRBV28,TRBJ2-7,TGTGCCAGCAGCCCCACCAGAGAGCAGTACTTC,CASSPTREQYF
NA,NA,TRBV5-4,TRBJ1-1,TGTGCCAGCAGCTTGACAGGGCTGGACACTGAAGCTTTCTTT,CASSLTGLDTEAFF
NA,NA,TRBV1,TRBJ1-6,TGCACCAGCAGCCTTGGGGACAGGGAATGCAATTCACCCCTCCACTTT,CTSSLGDRECNSPLHF
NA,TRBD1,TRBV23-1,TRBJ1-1,TGCGCCAGCAGTCACCCAAATCAGGGGGGAGGCACTGAAGCTTTCTTT,CASSHPNQGGGTEAFF
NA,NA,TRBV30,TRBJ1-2,TGTGCCTGGAGTGTAGCAGGGGCCGGGTATGGCTACACCTTC,CAWSVAGAGYGYTF
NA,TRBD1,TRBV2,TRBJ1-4,TGTGCCAGCCATCCAACAGGGGTTGAGGAAAAACTGTTTTTT,CASHPTGVEEKLFF
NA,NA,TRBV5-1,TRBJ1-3,TGCGCCAGCAGCCCGCTCCAGGGGAACTCTGGAAACACCATATATTTT,CASSPLQGNSGNTIYF
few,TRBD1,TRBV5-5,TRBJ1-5,TGTGCCAGCAGCTTGGTTCACAGGGGGTGGGTGCCCCAGCATTTT,CASSLVHRGWVPQHF
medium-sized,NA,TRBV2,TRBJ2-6,TGTGCCAGCGATGGAGGGGCTGGGGCCAACGTCCTGACTTTC,CASDGGAGANVLTF
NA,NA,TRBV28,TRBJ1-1,TGTGCCAGCAGTTTGGCAGGTGAAGCTTTCTTT,CASSLAGEAFF
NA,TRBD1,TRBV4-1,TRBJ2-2,TGCGCCAGCAGCCATCCGACAGGGACCGGGGAGCTGTTTTTT,CASSHPTGTGELFF
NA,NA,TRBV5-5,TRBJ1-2,TGTGCCAGCAGCTTGGAACAGGCTAACTATGGCTACACCTTC,CASSLEQANYGYTF
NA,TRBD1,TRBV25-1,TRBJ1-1,TGTGCCAGCAGTAGGACAGGTAACACTGAAGCTTTCTTT,CASSRTGNTEAFF
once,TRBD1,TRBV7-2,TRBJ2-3,TGTGCCAGCAGCTTAAACGGACAGGGGGCCCCAGATACGCAGTATTTT,CASSLNGQGAPDTQYF
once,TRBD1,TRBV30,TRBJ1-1,TGTGCCTGGAGAGGGACAGACACTGAAGCTTTCTTT,CAWRGTDTEAFF
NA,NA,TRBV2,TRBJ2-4,TGTGCCAGCAGGGCAGGGGGCGCGGGGGCGACGATTGACAAAAACATTCAGTACTTC,CASRAGGAGATIDKNIQYF
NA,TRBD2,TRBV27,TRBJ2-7,TGTGCCAGCAGCTTGGGACTACGGGGTCGCGAGCAGTACTTC,CASSLGLRGREQYF
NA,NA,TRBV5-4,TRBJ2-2,TGTGCCAGCAGCTTGGCTATACAGCCTAACACCGGGGAGCTGTTTTTT,CASSLAIQPNTGELFF
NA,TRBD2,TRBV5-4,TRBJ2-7,TGTGCCAGCAGCTTGGCCATCTCGGCGGGGGGTGTGTACGAGCAGTACTTC,CASSLAISAGGVYEQYF
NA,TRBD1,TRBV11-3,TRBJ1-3,TGTGCCAGCAGCCCAGGGACAGGGGCTGGAAACACCATATATTTT,CASSPGTGAGNTIYF
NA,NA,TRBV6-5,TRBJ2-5,TGTGCCAGAAAAACCCGGGATCGCCAAGAGACCCAGTACTTC,CARKTRDRQETQYF
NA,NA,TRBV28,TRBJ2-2,TGTGCCAGCAGTTTCCCCGGCGGCTTCACCGGGGAGCTGTTTTTT,CASSFPGGFTGELFF
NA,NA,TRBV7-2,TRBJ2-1,TGTGCCAGCAGCTGGGGCGGATACAATGAGCAGTTCTTC,CASSWGGYNEQFF
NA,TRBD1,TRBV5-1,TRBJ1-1,TGCGCCAGCAGCTCGCCGGGACAGGGTGTTGGGGACACTGAAGCTTTCTTT,CASSSPGQGVGDTEAFF
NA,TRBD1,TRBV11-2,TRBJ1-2,TGTGCCAGCAGCCCCGGACAGGGGGCTTATGGCTACACCTTC,CASSPGQGAYGYTF
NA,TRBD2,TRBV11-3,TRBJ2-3,TGTGCCAGCAGCCCAGGGGAGCGGGAGCAGTCAGGTACGCAGTATTTT,CASSPGEREQSGTQYF
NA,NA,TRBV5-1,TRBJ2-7,TGCGCCAGCAGCTTTAGTGCCCCTTATGACGAGCAGTACTTC,CASSFSAPYDEQYF
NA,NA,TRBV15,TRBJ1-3,TGTGCCACCAGCAGAGATCGTCCGACCGGGGTCCGCTCTGGAAACACCATATATTTT,CATSRDRPTGVRSGNTIYF
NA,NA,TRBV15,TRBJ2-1,TGTGCCACCAGCAGAGAAGCCCCCCGACTCTCCTACAATGAGCAGTTCTTC,CATSREAPRLSYNEQFF
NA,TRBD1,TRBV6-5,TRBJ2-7,TGTGCGACAGGGGTTAAGTACGAGCAGTACTTC,CATGVKYEQYF
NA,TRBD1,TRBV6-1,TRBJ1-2,TGTGCCAGCAGTGATCAAAGGGACAGGACTACTCTCTATGGCTACACCTTC,CASSDQRDRTTLYGYTF
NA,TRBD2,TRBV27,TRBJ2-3,TGTGCCAGCAGAGAGCGGGGGCCTAGCACAGATACGCAGTATTTT,CASRERGPSTDTQYF
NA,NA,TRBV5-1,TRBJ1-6,TGCGCCAGCAGCGGGGGACTTCCATCCGATTCACCCCTCCACTTT,CASSGGLPSDSPLHF
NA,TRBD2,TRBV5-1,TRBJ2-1,TGCGCCAGCAGCTCCTCTAGCGGGAGGCCTTGGGCCTACAATGAGCAGTTCTTC,CASSSSSGRPWAYNEQFF
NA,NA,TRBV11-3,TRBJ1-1,TGTGCCAGCAGCCCCCAACAGGGACCGGCTTTCTTT,CASSPQQGPAFF
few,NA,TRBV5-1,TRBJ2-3,TGCGCCAGCAGCTTGAGGGGTCTTAGCACAGATACGCAGTATTTT,CASSLRGLSTDTQYF
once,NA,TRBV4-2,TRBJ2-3,TGTGCCAGCAGGGGCGAACTCACAGATACGCAGTATTTT,CASRGELTDTQYF
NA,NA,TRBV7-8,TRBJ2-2,TGTGCCAGCAGCTTAGTTTGGGAGAAAGGAGGCGGGGAGCTGTTTTTT,CASSLVWEKGGGELFF
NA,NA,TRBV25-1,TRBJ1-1,TGTGCCAGCAGTGGAACCCGTGGGGGGGGAGCTGAAGCTTTCTTT,CASSGTRGGGAEAFF
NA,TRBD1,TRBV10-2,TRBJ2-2,TGCGCCAGCATCGGACAGGGTGCCGGGGAGCTGTTTTTT,CASIGQGAGELFF
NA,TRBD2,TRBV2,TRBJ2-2,TGTGCCAGCATCCGGGAGGGCCCCTCCGGGGAGCTGTTTTTT,CASIREGPSGELFF
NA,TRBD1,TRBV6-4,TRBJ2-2,TGTGCCAGCCAGGGGGCCAGGGACACCGGGGAGCTGTTTTTT,CASQGARDTGELFF
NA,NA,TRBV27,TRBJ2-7,TGTGCCAGCAGTTTCCTCTTCTACGAGCAGTACTTC,CASSFLFYEQYF
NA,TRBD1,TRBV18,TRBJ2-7,TGTGCCAGCTCACCGGGACAGGGGGTTTACGAGCAGTACTTC,CASSPGQGVYEQYF
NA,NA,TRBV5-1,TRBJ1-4,TGCGCCAGCAGCTTTCGACAGGCAGAAAATGAAAAACTGTTTTTT,CASSFRQAENEKLFF
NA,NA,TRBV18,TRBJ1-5,TGTGCCAGCTCACCGTCCACAGATCAGCCCCAGCATTTT,CASSPSTDQPQHF
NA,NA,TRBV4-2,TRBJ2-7,TGTGCCAGCAGCCAAGCGGACAATATAGAATACGAGCAGTACTTC,CASSQADNIEYEQYF
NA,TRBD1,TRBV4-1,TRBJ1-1,TGCGCCAGCAGCCAACCTTCCAGGGGGAGGTACACTGAAGCTTTCTTT,CASSQPSRGRYTEAFF